This TCR beta chain was obtained from a study of T cell responses to AZD1222 COVID-19 vaccine. Study-level results: After two AZD1222 doses, spike-specific TCR breadth and depth rose versus day 0. The donor cohort was predominantly white British with a female majority, and clonal diversity may have been underestimated.

V dropped 6 bases and J dropped 9 bases, with 12 bases sitting between them. The CDR3 covers 12 residues. Clones were read by immunoSEQ multiplex PCR, and TCRdb kept only the in-frame ones, dropping some. The repertoire holds just over 150,000 clones, 90% to 95% seen once, with around 1.5% in the top ten. Note on this clone: Its matching antigen is unknown.

The sample here was peripheral blood, taken 28 days after the second AZD1222 dose. V usage is TRBV12-3 or TRBV12-4 and J usage is TRBJ1-5; D unclear. The origin of this receptor is an adult who received the AZD1222 COVID-19 vaccine. The CDR3 is CASSLTGPPQHF. Written as DNA, the CDR3 is TGTGCCAGCAGCCTGACCGGACCGCCCCAGCATTTT.